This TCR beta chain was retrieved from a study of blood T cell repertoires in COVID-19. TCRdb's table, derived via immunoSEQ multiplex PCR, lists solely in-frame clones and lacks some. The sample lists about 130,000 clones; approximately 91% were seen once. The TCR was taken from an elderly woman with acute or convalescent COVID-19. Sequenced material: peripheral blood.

The CDR3 loop is CASSTTGIREKLFF. As DNA, the CDR3 is TGTGCCAGTAGTACTACAGGGATCAGGGAAAAACTGTTTTTT. The chain is built from TRBV19 and TRBJ1-4, with a tentative D call TRBD1 (6 bases). Trimming removed 4 bases at V and 8 bases at J, with 14 bases between. The germline CDR1 and CDR2 sequences are LNHDA and SQIVND (reference sequence). CDR3 length: 14 amino acids. The full variable domain, with the rest looked up from reference TRBV19 and TRBJ1-4, is DGGITQSPKYLFRKEGQNVTLSCEQNLNHDAMYWYRQDPGQGLRLIYYSQIVNDFQKGDIAEGYSVSREKKESFPLTVTSAQKNPTAFYLCASSTTGIREKLFFGSGTQLSVL.